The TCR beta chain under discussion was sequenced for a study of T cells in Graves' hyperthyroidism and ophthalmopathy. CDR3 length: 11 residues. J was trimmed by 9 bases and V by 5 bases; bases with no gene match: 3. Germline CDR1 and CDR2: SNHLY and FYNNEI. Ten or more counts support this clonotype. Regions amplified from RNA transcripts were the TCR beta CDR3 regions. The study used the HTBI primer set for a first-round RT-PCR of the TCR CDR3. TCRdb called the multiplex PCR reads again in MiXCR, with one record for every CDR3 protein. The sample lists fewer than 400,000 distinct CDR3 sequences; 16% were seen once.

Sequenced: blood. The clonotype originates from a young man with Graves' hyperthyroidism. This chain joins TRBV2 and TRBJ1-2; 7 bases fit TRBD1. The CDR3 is CASSRQGSYTF. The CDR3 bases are TGTGCCAGCAGTCGACAGGGTAGCTACACCTTC.